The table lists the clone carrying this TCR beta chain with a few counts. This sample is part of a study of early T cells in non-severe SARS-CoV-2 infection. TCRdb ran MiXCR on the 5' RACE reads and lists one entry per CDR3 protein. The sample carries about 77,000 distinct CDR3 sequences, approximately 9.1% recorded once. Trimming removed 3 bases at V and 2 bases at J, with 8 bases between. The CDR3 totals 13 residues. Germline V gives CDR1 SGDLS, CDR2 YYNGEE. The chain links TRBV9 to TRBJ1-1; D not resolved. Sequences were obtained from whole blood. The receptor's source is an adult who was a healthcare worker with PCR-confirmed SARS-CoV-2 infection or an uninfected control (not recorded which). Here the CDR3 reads CASSAWKNTEAFF. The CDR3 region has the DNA TGTGCCAGCAGCGCGTGGAAAAACACTGAAGCTTTCTTT. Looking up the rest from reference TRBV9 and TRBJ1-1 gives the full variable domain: DSGVTQTPKHLITATGQRVTLRCSPRSGDLSVYWYQQSLDQGLQFLIQYYNGEERAKGNILERFSAQQFPDLHSELNLSSLELGDSALYFCASSAWKNTEAFFGQGTRLTVV.